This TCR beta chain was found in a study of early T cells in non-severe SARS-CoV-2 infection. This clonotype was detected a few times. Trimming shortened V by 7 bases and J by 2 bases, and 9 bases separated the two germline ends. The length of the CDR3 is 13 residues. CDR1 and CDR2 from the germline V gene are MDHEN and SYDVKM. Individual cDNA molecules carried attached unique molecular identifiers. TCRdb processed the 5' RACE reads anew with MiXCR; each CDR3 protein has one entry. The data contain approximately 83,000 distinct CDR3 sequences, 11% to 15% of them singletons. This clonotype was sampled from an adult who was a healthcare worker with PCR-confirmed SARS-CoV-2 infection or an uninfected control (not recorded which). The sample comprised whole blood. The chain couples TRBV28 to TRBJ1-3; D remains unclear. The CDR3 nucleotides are TGTGCCAGCAAAAGAACTACTGGAAACACCATATATTTT. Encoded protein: CASKRTTGNTIYF.